The clone carrying this T cell receptor (beta chain) showed up just a few times. This CDR3 is 15 amino acids long. The ends were cut back, 7 bases at V and 3 bases at J, with 19 bases in the middle. The germline gives CDR1 KGHSH, CDR2 LQKENI. This sample is part of a study of T-cell reconstitution after alpha-beta-depleted transplantation in children. Using unique molecular identifiers, the investigators prepared the TCRbeta library. TCRdb ran MiXCR on the PCR reads and lists one entry per CDR3 protein. The top ten hold around 2.4% of the sample, which has about 72,000 distinct CDR3 sequences, approximately 7.4% seen once.

This specimen was PBMCs from the stem cell graft donor, taken from the stem cell graft. This receptor was obtained from a human donor who donated a stem cell graft to a child with acute lymphoblastic leukemia. V is TRBV18 and J is TRBJ2-7; D might be TRBD2 (5 bases). The CDR3 bases are TGTGCCAGCTTAGCCGGGTGGGTAGCGCGCTACGAGCAGTACTTC. This gives the protein CASLAGWVARYEQYF. Full variable domain (missing parts from reference TRBV18 and TRBJ2-7): NAGVMQNPRHLVRRRGQEARLRCSPMKGHSHVYWYRQLPEEGLKFMVYLQKENIIDESGMPKERFSAEFPKEGPSILRIQQVVRGDSAAYFCASLAGWVARYEQYFGPGTRLTVT.